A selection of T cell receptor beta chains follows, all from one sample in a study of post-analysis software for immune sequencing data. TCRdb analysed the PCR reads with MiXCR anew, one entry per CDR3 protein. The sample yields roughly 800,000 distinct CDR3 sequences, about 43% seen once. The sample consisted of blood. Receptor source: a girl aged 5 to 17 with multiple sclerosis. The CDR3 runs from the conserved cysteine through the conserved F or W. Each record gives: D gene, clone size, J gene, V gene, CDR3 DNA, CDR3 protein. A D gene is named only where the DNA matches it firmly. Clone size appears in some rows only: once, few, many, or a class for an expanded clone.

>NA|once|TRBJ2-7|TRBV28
TGTGCCAGCAGTTTCGTCACCCGTAGCGAGCAGTACTTC
CASSFVTRSEQYF
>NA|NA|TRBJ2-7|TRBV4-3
TGCGCCAGCAGCCAAGCCTCCTGGGGGGAGCAGTACTTC
CASSQASWGEQYF
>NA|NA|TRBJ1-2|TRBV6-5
TGTGCCAGCGGTGACAGGTCCTCCCGTGGCTACACCTTC
CASGDRSSRGYTF
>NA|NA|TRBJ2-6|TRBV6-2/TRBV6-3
TGTGCCAGCAGTTACAGCTCCGCCAACGTCCTGACTTTC
CASSYSSANVLTF
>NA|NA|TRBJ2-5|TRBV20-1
TGCAGTGCTAGAGATCTGGTCAGGGGCGAAAAAGAGACCCAGTACTTC
CSARDLVRGEKETQYF
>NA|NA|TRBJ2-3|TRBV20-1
TGCAGTGGAATTCGCACAGATGCGCAGTATTTT
CSGIRTDAQYF
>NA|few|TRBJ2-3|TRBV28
TGTGCCAGCATCAGGGCGGGCACAGATACGCAGTATTTT
CASIRAGTDTQYF
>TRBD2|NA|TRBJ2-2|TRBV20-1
TGCAGTGCCCTGGGACTAGCGGGAGGGTCCGGGGAGCTGTTTTTT
CSALGLAGGSGELFF
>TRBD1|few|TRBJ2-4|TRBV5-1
TGCGCCAGCAGCTTGCGACAGGGAAGAGACATTCAGTACTTC
CASSLRQGRDIQYF
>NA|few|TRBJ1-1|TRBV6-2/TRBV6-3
TGTGCCAGCATATGGGGGCATGAAGCTTTCTTT
CASIWGHEAFF
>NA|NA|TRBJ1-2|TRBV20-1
TGCAGTGCTAGAGTTGGGCAGAAGGACTATGGCTACACCTTC
CSARVGQKDYGYTF
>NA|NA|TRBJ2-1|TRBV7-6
TGTGCCAGCACCCTAAGGGGGACCGTAAATGAGCAGTTCTTC
CASTLRGTVNEQFF
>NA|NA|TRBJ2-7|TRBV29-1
TGCAGCGTGGTAAACTACGAGCAGTACTTC
CSVVNYEQYF
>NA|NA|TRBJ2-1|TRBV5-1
TGCGCCAGCAGCCGGCCGGTGGAAAGCTCCTACAATGAGCAGTTCTTC
CASSRPVESSYNEQFF
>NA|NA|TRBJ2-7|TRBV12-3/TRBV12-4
TGTGCCAGCAGTTTTTGGGGGGCTACTTGGGGCGAGCAGTACTTC
CASSFWGATWGEQYF
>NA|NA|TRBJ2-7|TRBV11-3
TGTGCCAGCAGCCTCCCAAGGGGTACTTCAGGCGAGCAGTACTTC
CASSLPRGTSGEQYF
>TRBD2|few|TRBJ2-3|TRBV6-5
TGTGCCAGCAGTTCCGGGACTAGCGGGAGAGGAGATACGCAGTATTTT
CASSSGTSGRGDTQYF
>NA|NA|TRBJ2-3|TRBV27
TGTGCCAGCAGTTTATTTGGCGGAGCCACAGATACGCAGTATTTT
CASSLFGGATDTQYF
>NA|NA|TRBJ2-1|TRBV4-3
TGCACCAGCAGCCAAGATCACGACAATGAGCAGTTCTTC
CTSSQDHDNEQFF
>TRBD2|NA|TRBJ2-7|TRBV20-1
TGCAGTGCTAGACTAGCGGGACTCGGCGAGCAGTACTTC
CSARLAGLGEQYF
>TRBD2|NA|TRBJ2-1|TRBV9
TGTGCCAGCAGCGTAGGGTCTAGCGGGGGTGGAAATGAGCAGTTCTTC
CASSVGSSGGGNEQFF
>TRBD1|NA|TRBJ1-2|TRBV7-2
TGTGCCAGCAGCCCAGCGGGACAGTTATATGGCTACACCTTC
CASSPAGQLYGYTF
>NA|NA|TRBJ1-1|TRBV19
TGTGCCAGTAGTATCGGATGGAACACTGAAGCTTTCTTT
CASSIGWNTEAFF
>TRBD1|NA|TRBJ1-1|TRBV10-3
TGTGCCATCAGTAGACAGGGAGCCAGAGGGAACACTGAAGCTTTCTTT
CAISRQGARGNTEAFF
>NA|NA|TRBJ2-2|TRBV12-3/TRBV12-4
TGTGCCAGCAGTGAGGCGTCACCCACCGGGGAGCTGTTTTTT
CASSEASPTGELFF
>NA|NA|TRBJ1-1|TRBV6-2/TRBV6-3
TGTGCCAGCAGTTACTCGATGAGGGGACCTCCTATGAACACTGAAGCTTTCTTT
CASSYSMRGPPMNTEAFF
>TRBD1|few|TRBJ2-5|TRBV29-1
TGCAGCGCAGGGGGCGGGGAGACCCAGTACTTC
CSAGGGETQYF
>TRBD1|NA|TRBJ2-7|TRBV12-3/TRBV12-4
TGTGCCAGCAGTTCTCTACAGGGGTACGAGCAGTACTTC
CASSSLQGYEQYF
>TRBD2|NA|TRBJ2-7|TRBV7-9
TGTGCCAGCAGCCCCCGACTAGCGGGAGGGACCCCCTACAATGAGCAGTACTTC
CASSPRLAGGTPYNEQYF
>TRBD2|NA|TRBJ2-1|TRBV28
TGTGCCAGCAGTCTAACTAGCGGGGAATACAATGAGCAGTTCTTC
CASSLTSGEYNEQFF
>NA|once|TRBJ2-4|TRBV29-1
TGCAGCTGGGGAGAACCCTTGGATGAGCAGTACTTC
CSWGEPLDEQYF
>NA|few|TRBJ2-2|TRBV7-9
TGTGCCAGCAGCTTCAGGGATTCGAACACCGGGGAGCTGTTTTTT
CASSFRDSNTGELFF
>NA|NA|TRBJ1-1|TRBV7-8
TGTGCCAGCAGTTCACTGGGCGGGGGGTTGGGTGAAGCTTTCTTT
CASSSLGGGLGEAFF
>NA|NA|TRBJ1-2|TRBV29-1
TGCAGCGTTGTACGGTCTCTCTCTGGCTACACCTTC
CSVVRSLSGYTF
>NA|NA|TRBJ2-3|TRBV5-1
TGCGCCAGCAGCCCTAGGGGCCTACCCACAGATACGCAGTATTTT
CASSPRGLPTDTQYF
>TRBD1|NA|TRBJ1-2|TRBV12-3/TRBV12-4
TGTGCCAGCAGACCGGGACAGGGGCTTGGAGGTGGCTACACCTTC
CASRPGQGLGGGYTF
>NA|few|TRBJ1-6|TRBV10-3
TGTGCCACCAGGTACATGGCTGGGAGTAATTCACCCCTCCACTTT
CATRYMAGSNSPLHF
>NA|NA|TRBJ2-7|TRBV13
TGTGCCAGCAGCTTAGCGGGCCGCGGAGGAGAGCAGTACTTC
CASSLAGRGGEQYF
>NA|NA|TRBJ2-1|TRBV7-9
TGTGCCAGCAGCTTAGCCCGGGAGTGGTTCTTC
CASSLAREWFF
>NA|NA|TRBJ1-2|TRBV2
TGTGCCAGCCCCGGGACGGCTAACTATGGCTACACCTTC
CASPGTANYGYTF
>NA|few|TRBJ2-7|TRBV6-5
TGTGCCAGCAGTTACCGGAGCGGAGCTTGGGAGCAGTACTTC
CASSYRSGAWEQYF
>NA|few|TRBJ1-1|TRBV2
TGTGCCAGCAGTAGACGGGAAAACACTGAAGCTTTCTTT
CASSRRENTEAFF
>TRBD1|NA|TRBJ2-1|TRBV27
TGTGCCAGCAGTCCATCCATTCGGGACAGGGGCGCAGGTGAGCAGTTCTTC
CASSPSIRDRGAGEQFF
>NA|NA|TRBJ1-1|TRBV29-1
TGCAGCGGGACGAACACTGAAGCTTTCTTT
CSGTNTEAFF
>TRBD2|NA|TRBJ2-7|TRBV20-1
TGCAGTGCTACGATGACTAGCGGGAGATCCTACGAGCAGTACTTC
CSATMTSGRSYEQYF
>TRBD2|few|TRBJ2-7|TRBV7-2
TGTGCCAGCAGCTCCACTAGCGGGAGCACGTACGAGCAGTACTTC
CASSSTSGSTYEQYF
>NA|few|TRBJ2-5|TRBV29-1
TGCAGCGTTGAAGGGTTAGGGGGAGTTGGAGAGACCCAGTACTTC
CSVEGLGGVGETQYF
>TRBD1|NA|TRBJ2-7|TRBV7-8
TGTGCCAGCAGCCAAGGACAGGGGAGTTCGGGGGAGCAGTACTTC
CASSQGQGSSGEQYF
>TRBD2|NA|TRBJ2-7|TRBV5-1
TGCGCCAGCAGCTTGGGATTTTGGACTAGCGGGCACGAGCAGTACTTC
CASSLGFWTSGHEQYF
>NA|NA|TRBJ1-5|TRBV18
TGTGCCAGCTCACCACAACCGGCAGGCTTTGCCCAGCATTTT
CASSPQPAGFAQHF
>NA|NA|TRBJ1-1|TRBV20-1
TGCAGTGCTAGGTTCATAGGGCTTGGCACTGAAGCTTTCTTT
CSARFIGLGTEAFF
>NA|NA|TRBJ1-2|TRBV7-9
TGTGCCAGCGGGGAGGATTTTAACTATGGCTACACCTTC
CASGEDFNYGYTF
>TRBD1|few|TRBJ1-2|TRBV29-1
TGCAGCGCCCCGGGACAGGGGGCGGAGGGCTACACCTTC
CSAPGQGAEGYTF